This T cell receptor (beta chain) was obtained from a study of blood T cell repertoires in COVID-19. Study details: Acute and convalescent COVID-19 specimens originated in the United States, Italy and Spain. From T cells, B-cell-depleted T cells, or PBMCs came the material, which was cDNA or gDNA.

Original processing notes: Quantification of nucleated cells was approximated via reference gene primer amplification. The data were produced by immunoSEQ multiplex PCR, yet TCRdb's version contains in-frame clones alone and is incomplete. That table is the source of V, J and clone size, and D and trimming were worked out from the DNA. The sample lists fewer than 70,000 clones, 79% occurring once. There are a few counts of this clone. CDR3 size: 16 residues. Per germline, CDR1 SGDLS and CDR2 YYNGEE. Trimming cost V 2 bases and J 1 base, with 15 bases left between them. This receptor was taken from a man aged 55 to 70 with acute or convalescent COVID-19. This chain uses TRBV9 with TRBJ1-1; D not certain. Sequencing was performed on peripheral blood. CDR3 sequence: CASSVEGGGRNTEAFF. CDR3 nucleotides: TGTGCCAGCAGCGTTGAGGGCGGCGGGAGGAACACTGAAGCTTTCTTT.